This T cell receptor beta chain was sequenced during a study of beta chain features in type 1 diabetes (dated by TCRdb to about 2018). With regard to the full study: Mean age, gender distribution, total cell number and subset yield did not differ between patients and healthy donors. Across all samples, fewer than 110,000,000 sorted cells were examined, and cell number per subset correlated strongly with RNA yield. In the study, TCRB repertoires of sorted circulating CD4+ T cell subsets from recently diagnosed type 1 diabetes patients were compared with those of matched healthy donors. Regulatory and stem cell-like memory subsets were obtained from only 8 patients and roughly 8 healthy donors, while naive and central memory subsets were obtained from all 28 donors.

Broad study findings and their caveats: Shorter templates might have been favored by PCR, but patient and control samples were amplified and corrected together, so both groups would have been affected equally by any skew. Only small numbers of individuals were included in the HLA sub-analyses, which left unresolved whether HLA type had any influence on TCRB rearrangement. At VDJ recombination sites, type 1 diabetes patients had fewer insertions and more deleted nucleotides, which implies abnormalities in thymic rearrangement. In all four CD4+ subsets, TCRB CDR3 length was moderately but significantly shorter in type 1 diabetes patients. Because cDNA was sequenced instead of genomic DNA, activated cells with high expression could be over-represented, although the groups did not differ in activation or CD3 levels. Naive, central memory and regulatory TCRB repertoires appeared to be more similar among patients than among healthy donors.

Each donor gave one peripheral blood draw, averaging roughly 120 mL, which was collected into heparinised tubes. A BD FACSAria II and a panel including CD45RO, CCR7, CD25, CD127, CD95 and CD27 were used to sort naive, central memory, regulatory and stem cell-like memory CD4+ T cells. All sorted populations exceeded 95% purity. PBMCs were isolated immediately by Lymphoprep density gradient centrifugation and stained directly without culture. To minimize batch effects, samples were stained and sorted in pairs, one healthy donor with one patient per experiment. V has 5 bases trimmed and J has 2 bases trimmed; junction bases matching no gene number 6. In the germline V gene (reference sequence), CDR1 corresponds to MNHEY and CDR2 to SMNVEV. The CDR3 measures 16 amino acids from cysteine to phenylalanine. The CDR3 DNA has 48 bases and is translated from base 1. The High Capacity cDNA Reverse Transcription Kit was used to reverse transcribe all of the isolated RNA, meaning that expressed TCRB transcripts were what got sequenced. Deep immunoSEQ sequencing was applied to naive, central memory and regulatory T cell samples, giving an average of around 3.8 million total reads per sample. After sorted cells were lysed in RLT buffer, RNA was extracted with DNase-treated RNeasy Micro or Mini kits, with the choice depending on cell number. To prevent cross-contamination, every cell subset was processed on its own, while patient and healthy donor samples were processed together. TCRB sequences were amplified from cDNA with the immunoSEQ multiplex PCR, producing 87-bp fragments spanning the CDR3 region. Amplicons were sequenced on the Illumina HiSeq platform. In the paper's pipeline: PCR bias was computationally corrected using synthetic template baselines, reads within Hamming distance 2 were collapsed, and singletons that could not be merged were discarded. By aligning reads against IMGT, V, D and J genes, CDR3 length, and insertions or deletions at six rearrangement sites were assigned. Clonotype counts were normalized to sorted cell number within each subset before computing true diversity and Gini coefficients with the tcR R package. Repertoire sharing was quantified using the overlap coefficient calculated on TCRB nucleotide sequences. As a proxy for the pre-selection repertoire, out-of-frame TCRB sequences from naive cells were analyzed. TCRdb provides this immuneACCESS table in a form limited to in-frame rearrangements. Some clones are lacking; in checked studies, under half of them reflect an unresolved V gene, and why the rest are absent is not known. V and J calls plus clone size are reproduced from that table; the DNA served to infer D and trimming. In this sample the table shows about 620,000 clones, roughly a sixth of which occur a single time. About 0.087% of the sample belongs to the ten largest clones.

This clone has just a few counts. It has no known antigen specificity. No quality values exist for individual bases; no much larger clone is one base distant. The sequence came from a man in his late teens or twenties in good health. Material for sequencing was naive CD4+ T cells from blood. The label giving this sample's cell subset or site can be read as: true naive CD4+ T cells. This chain joins TRBV27 to TRBJ1-5; the junction holds 10 bases that match TRBD1. The CDR3 here reads CASSPDRGVGNQPQHF. The DNA is as follows: TGTGCCAGCAGTCCGGACAGGGGGGTCGGCAATCAGCCCCAGCATTTT.